The subject of this entry is one T cell receptor beta chain. Its antigen is unidentified. Gene names and germline refer to mouse. The read comes to an end 1 residue before the CDR3 does, leaving the germline J gene to fill in the end. Measured with immunoSEQ multiplex PCR; TCRdb has only the in-frame clones, and not every one. The sample includes about 21,000 clones, 60% to 80% of them seen just once. This sample is drawn from a study of tissue T cells after allogeneic stem cell transplantation. This CDR3 is built from 14 residues. Trimming took 1 base from V and 2 from J, leaving 7 bases between them. In germline, CDR1 is LGHNA, CDR2 YNLKQL (reference sequence). Overall study findings and caveats: Which tissue TCRs were alloreactive or antigen-specific was not determined. Some clones might be persisting host cells. Within patients, tissue anatomy strongly shaped TCR repertoire composition. The patient cohort was small and clinically heterogeneous, with limited sampling depth.

This receptor was identified in a female BALB/c mouse in good health. The mice in this strain carry MHC haplotype H2-d. The chain joins TRBV5 to TRBJ2-3; no reliable D call. The sequencing sample was made of blood. CDR3 protein: CASSQGGIAETLYF. The CDR3 bases that were read are TGTGCCAGCAGCCAAGGAGGAATTGCAGAAACGCTGTAT.